This record concerns one T cell receptor beta chain sequence. Its antigen is not known. This record comes from a study of cytomegalovirus exposure and HLA in healthy donors. Clones were read by immunoSEQ multiplex PCR, and TCRdb kept only the in-frame ones, dropping some. Of fewer than 95,000 clones detected, 94% appear once; the ten largest clones hold about 0.6%. Germline V gene data show CDR1 as SGHVS and CDR2 as FNYEAQ. The CDR3 consists of 16 residues. Deletions cut 1 base from V and 2 bases from J, with 15 bases between. Study observations and caveats: Three of the chains that were CMV-associated were confirmed in vitro to be specific for CMV antigens.

The sequencing input was PBMCs. The chain carries TRBV7-6 and TRBJ2-7; a weak D match, TRBD1 (6 bases). The sequence was obtained from a young woman in good health and CMV-seronegative. The chain's CDR3 is CASSLETPDRAYEQYF. For the CDR3, the DNA is TGTGCCAGCAGCTTAGAAACTCCGGACAGAGCCTACGAGCAGTACTTC. Based on the CDR3 plus reference TRBV7-6 and TRBJ2-7, the full variable domain is GAGVSQSPRYKVTKRGQDVALRCDPISGHVSLYWYRQALGQGPEFLTYFNYEAQQDKSGLPNDRFSAERPEGSISTLTIQRTEQRDSAMYRCASSLETPDRAYEQYFGPGTRLTVT.